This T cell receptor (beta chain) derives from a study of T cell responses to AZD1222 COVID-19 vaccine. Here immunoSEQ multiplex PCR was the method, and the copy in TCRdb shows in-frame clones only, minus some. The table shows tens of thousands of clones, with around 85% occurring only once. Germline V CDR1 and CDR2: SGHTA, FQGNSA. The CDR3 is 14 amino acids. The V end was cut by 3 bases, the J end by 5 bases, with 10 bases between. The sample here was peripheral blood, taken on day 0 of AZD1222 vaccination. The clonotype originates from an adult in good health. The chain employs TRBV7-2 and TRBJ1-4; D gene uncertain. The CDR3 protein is CASSLRHTNEKLFF. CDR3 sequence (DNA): TGTGCCAGCAGCTTGAGACACACGAATGAAAAACTGTTTTTT. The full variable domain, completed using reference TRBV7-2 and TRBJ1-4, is GAGVSQSPSNKVTEKGKDVELRCDPISGHTALYWYRQSLGQGLEFLIYFQGNSAPDKSGLPSDRFSAERTGGSVSTLTIQRTQQEDSAVYLCASSLRHTNEKLFFGSGTQLSVL.